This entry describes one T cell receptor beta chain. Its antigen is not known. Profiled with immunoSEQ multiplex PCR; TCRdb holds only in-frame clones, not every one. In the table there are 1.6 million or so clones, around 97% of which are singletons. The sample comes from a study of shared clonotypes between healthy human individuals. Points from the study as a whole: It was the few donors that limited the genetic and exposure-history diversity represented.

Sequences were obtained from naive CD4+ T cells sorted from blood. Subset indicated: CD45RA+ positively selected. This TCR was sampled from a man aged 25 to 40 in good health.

DNA for the CDR3: TGTGCCAGCTCACCTATGGGAGGACCCCGCACAGATACGCAGTATTTT. Translating it yields CASSPMGGPRTDTQYF. This rearrangement joins TRBV18 to TRBJ2-3, with TRBD2 as a possible D gene (6 bases). This CDR3 comprises 16 residues. Germline V gives CDR1 KGHSH, CDR2 LQKENI. Trimming took off 3 bases at V and 1 base at J, with 14 bases between the two ends.